Sequencing of this T cell receptor beta chain was carried out in a study of T cells after posttransplantation cyclophosphamide. Cells defined as naive were viable CD3+CD4+ or CD3+CD8+ and CCR7+CD45RA+CD45RO-CD95-CD27+CD28+. The protocol was immunoSEQ multiplex PCR, while the TCRdb copy is restricted to in-frame clones and leaves out a portion. The sample has about 20,000 clones; nearly 99% are singletons. CDR1 SNHLY and CDR2 FYNNEI come from the germline V gene. This CDR3 is 16 amino acids long. V was trimmed by 5 bases and J by 2 bases, leaving 16 bases between them. The sequence came from a man aged 35 to 55 in good health, CMV-negative, and a related stem cell transplant donor. Sequencing was done on a sample of naive CD4+ T cells sorted from PBMCs. The rearrangement joins TRBV2 to TRBJ2-1; D is possibly TRBD1 (5 bases). DNA of the CDR3: TGTGCCAGCAGTTACGACCGTAGGGGAACCTACAATGAGCAGTTCTTC. This codes for CASSYDRRGTYNEQFF.